A selection of T cell receptor beta chains follows, all from one sample in a study of Ad26.COV2.S vaccination and SARS-CoV-2 variants. This table comes from immunoSEQ multiplex PCR, and its TCRdb copy is limited to in-frame clones, with some not included. The sample holds 350,000 to 450,000 clones, 70% to 90% seen once. The sample here was peripheral blood, taken in a trial of Ad26.COV2.S vaccine versus placebo. The origin of the receptors is a person aged 18-65 years who received the Ad26.COV2.S COVID-19 vaccine or a placebo. Both conserved end residues are part of each CDR3. D genes are given only for firm matches. Size is omitted from some rows. Given values are once, few, many or a class for expanded clones.

CDR3: CASSVGAGGEQPQHF
DNA: TGTGCCAGCAGCGTAGGGGCAGGGGGCGAACAGCCCCAGCATTTT
J: TRBJ1-5
size: -
D: TRBD1
V: TRBV9

CDR3: CASSPRITSTDTQYF
DNA: TGTGCCAGCAGTCCTCGAATCACAAGCACAGATACGCAGTATTTT
J: TRBJ2-3
size: -
D: -
V: TRBV6-5

CDR3: CASSVTGDKNIQYF
DNA: TGCGCCAGCAGCGTGACAGGGGACAAAAACATTCAGTACTTC
J: TRBJ2-4
size: -
D: TRBD1
V: TRBV5-1

CDR3: CASSKERDEAFF
DNA: TGTGCCAGCAGTAAAGAAAGGGATGAAGCTTTCTTT
J: TRBJ1-1
size: -
D: -
V: TRBV6-2/TRBV6-3

CDR3: CASTPGPGAYEQYF
DNA: TGCGCCAGCACCCCCGGGCCAGGGGCCTACGAGCAGTACTTC
J: TRBJ2-7
size: once
D: -
V: TRBV5-1

CDR3: CASRLRQGTEGNQPQHF
DNA: TGTGCCAGCAGGCTACGCCAAGGGACAGAAGGGAATCAGCCCCAGCATTTT
J: TRBJ1-5
size: -
D: TRBD1
V: TRBV25-1

CDR3: CASSKGLNNEQFF
DNA: TGTGCCAGCAGCAAGGGACTCAACAATGAGCAGTTCTTC
J: TRBJ2-1
size: -
D: -
V: TRBV7-3

CDR3: CSVRLREQYF
DNA: TGCAGCGTACGCCTCCGGGAGCAGTACTTC
J: TRBJ2-7
size: -
D: -
V: TRBV29-1

CDR3: CASTMQGFQETQYF
DNA: TGTGCCAGCACAATGCAGGGGTTCCAAGAGACCCAGTACTTC
J: TRBJ2-5
size: -
D: -
V: TRBV9

CDR3: CASSLAPSYEQYF
DNA: TGCGCCAGCAGCCTAGCGCCTTCCTACGAGCAGTACTTC
J: TRBJ2-7
size: once
D: -
V: TRBV5-1

CDR3: CASSYGLAVGSYEQYF
DNA: TGCGCCAGCAGCTACGGACTAGCGGTCGGTTCCTACGAGCAGTACTTC
J: TRBJ2-7
size: -
D: TRBD2
V: TRBV5-1

CDR3: CASSVAGRGGTGELFF
DNA: TGTGCCAGCAGCGTAGCGGGACGAGGAGGTACCGGGGAGCTGTTTTTT
J: TRBJ2-2
size: -
D: TRBD2
V: TRBV7-9

CDR3: CASSPVGGGGYTF
DNA: TGCGCCAGCAGCCCCGTGGGGGGCGGGGGCTACACCTTC
J: TRBJ1-2
size: -
D: -
V: TRBV4-1

CDR3: CASSQDWTGRQPQHF
DNA: TGTGCCAGCAGCCAAGATTGGACAGGGCGTCAGCCCCAGCATTTT
J: TRBJ1-5
size: medium-sized
D: TRBD1
V: TRBV4-2

CDR3: CASTEAGAGANVLTF
DNA: TGTGCCAGCACCGAAGCCGGGGCTGGGGCCAACGTCCTGACTTTC
J: TRBJ2-6
size: -
D: -
V: TRBV2

CDR3: CASSIGRNTGELFF
DNA: TGTGCCAGCAGTATCGGAAGAAACACCGGGGAGCTGTTTTTT
J: TRBJ2-2
size: -
D: -
V: TRBV6-5

CDR3: CASSIQGGVSNQPQHF
DNA: TGTGCCAGTAGTATACAGGGGGGGGTAAGCAATCAGCCCCAGCATTTT
J: TRBJ1-5
size: once
D: TRBD1
V: TRBV19